A selection of T cell receptor beta chains follows, all from one sample in a study of OX40 agonist ivuxolimab in advanced cancers. Clones were sequenced by immunoSEQ multiplex PCR, and TCRdb holds only the in-frame ones, with some missing. The table lists around 23,000 clones, approximately 80% of them singletons. This sample comprised CD4+ or CD8+ T cells sorted from blood, obtained in a trial of the OX40 agonist ivuxolimab. These receptors were collected from an adult with an advanced solid tumor such as melanoma, head and neck, liver or kidney cancer. CDR3s include the opening cysteine and the closing phenylalanine or tryptophan. Fields, in order: clone size, J gene, V gene, D gene, CDR3 protein, CDR3 DNA. The D gene is left open where the match is weak. The size of a clone is reported for some rows only, either as once, few or many, or as a class for expanded clones.

size: NA; J: TRBJ2-2; V: TRBV11-2; D: NA; CDR3: CASSPLRANTGELFF; DNA: TGTGCCAGCAGCCCCCTCCGGGCGAACACCGGGGAGCTGTTTTTT
size: NA; J: TRBJ2-7; V: TRBV10-1; D: TRBD1; CDR3: CASPPGQGRPFPYEQYF; DNA: TGCGCCAGTCCGCCGGGACAGGGGCGGCCATTCCCCTACGAGCAGTACTTC
size: NA; J: TRBJ1-5; V: TRBV28; D: NA; CDR3: CASSLYGQPQHF; DNA: TGTGCCAGCAGTTTATATGGTCAGCCCCAGCATTTT
size: NA; J: TRBJ2-5; V: TRBV27; D: NA; CDR3: CASAKNTGSSETQYF; DNA: TGTGCCAGCGCTAAAAACACAGGGTCATCAGAGACCCAGTACTTC
size: NA; J: TRBJ2-3; V: TRBV6-1; D: NA; CDR3: CASSELPGGTDTQYF; DNA: TGTGCCAGCAGTGAATTACCTGGTGGCACAGATACGCAGTATTTT
size: NA; J: TRBJ2-2; V: TRBV30; D: NA; CDR3: CAWRGFYTGELFF; DNA: TGTGCCTGGAGGGGTTTTTACACCGGGGAGCTGTTTTTT
size: NA; J: TRBJ2-3; V: TRBV5-1; D: TRBD2; CDR3: CASSKGLAGTDTQYF; DNA: TGCGCCAGCAGCAAGGGACTAGCGGGGACAGATACGCAGTATTTT
size: once; J: TRBJ2-5; V: TRBV10-2; D: TRBD2; CDR3: CASSEVASGVVRETQYF; DNA: TGCGCCAGCAGTGAGGTCGCTAGCGGGGTAGTCAGAGAGACCCAGTACTTC
size: NA; J: TRBJ1-6; V: TRBV6-6; D: NA; CDR3: CASSLQYNSPLHF; DNA: TGTGCCAGCAGCCTGCAATATAATTCACCCCTCCACTTT
size: NA; J: TRBJ2-1; V: TRBV7-3; D: TRBD1; CDR3: CASSSGQGAYNEQFF; DNA: TGTGCCAGCAGCTCCGGACAGGGGGCTTACAATGAGCAGTTCTTC
size: NA; J: TRBJ1-2; V: TRBV28; D: NA; CDR3: CASSFGTLYGYTF; DNA: TGTGCCAGCAGTTTCGGGACGCTATATGGCTACACCTTC
size: NA; J: TRBJ1-1; V: TRBV30; D: TRBD1; CDR3: CAWRTGGDTEAFF; DNA: TGTGCCTGGAGGACAGGGGGGGACACTGAAGCTTTCTTT